The 23 T cell receptor beta chains in this list originate from one sample, sequenced in a study of cytomegalovirus exposure and HLA in healthy donors. Researchers ran the PCR with 60 Vbeta and 13 Jbeta primers. Generated by immunoSEQ multiplex PCR, the TCRdb table keeps only in-frame clones and is missing some. The table has about 65,000 clones, 78% seen once. Sequencing was performed on PBMCs. The receptors were gathered from a girl aged 5 to 17 in good health and CMV-seropositive.

This clone was counted between two and nine times. The chain links TRBV28 to TRBJ1-5; D perhaps matches TRBD1 (5 bases). V lost 8 bases, J lost 1 base, and 15 bases lay in between. This CDR3 spans 15 amino acids. In germline, CDR1 is MDHEN, CDR2 SYDVKM. The CDR3 DNA follows: TGTGCCAGCGGTAGGGGAGGGTTCAGCAATCAGCCCCAGCATTTT. Amino acid sequence: CASGRGGFSNQPQHF. Variable domain in full (rest from reference TRBV28 and TRBJ1-5): DVKVTQSSRYLVKRTGEKVFLECVQDMDHENMFWYRQDPGLGLRLIYFSYDVKMKEKGDIPEGYSVSREKKERFSLILESASTNQTSMYLCASGRGGFSNQPQHFGDGTRLSIL.

V and J are TRBV6-1 and TRBJ2-7; D perhaps matches TRBD1 (5 bases). The CDR3 has 16 amino acids. CDR1 MNHNS and CDR2 SASEGT come from the germline V gene. Trimming stripped 2 bases from V and 3 bases from J, with 17 bases between. The CDR3 protein is CASSEPPLTAHYEQYF. Here the CDR3 DNA reads TGTGCCAGCAGTGAACCCCCTTTGACAGCTCACTACGAGCAGTACTTC.

The V and J genes are TRBV10-1 and TRBJ1-2, with D maybe TRBD1 (5 bases). Germline lookup yields CDR1 WNHNN and CDR2 SYGVQD (reference sequence). The CDR3 is 14 residues long. V lost 0 bases and J lost 3, with 8 bases in between. The chain's CDR3 is CASSESGRDYGYTF. CDR3 nucleotides: TGCGCCAGCAGTGAGTCGGGCAGGGACTATGGCTACACCTTC.

The rearrangement joins TRBV28 to TRBJ1-2; D may be TRBD1 (6 bases). CDR1 and CDR2 (germline): MDHEN, SYDVKM. With 2 bases removed from V and 1 base from J, the gap between germline ends came to 11 bases. The CDR3 has 15 amino acids. The CDR3 spells CASSLGGGFNYGYTF. The CDR3 DNA sequence: TGTGCCAGCAGTTTAGGTGGGGGCTTTAACTATGGCTACACCTTC.

The chain employs TRBV5-1 and TRBJ1-4; TRBD1 agrees at 7 bases. The J segment lost 8 bases and the V segment lost 4 bases, leaving 8 bases of the junction unmatched. There are 14 residues in the CDR3. Germline V gene sequence: CDR1 SGHRS, CDR2 YFSETQ. CDR3 region: CASSTGQIPEKLFF. As DNA, the CDR3 is TGCGCCAGCAGCACGGGACAGATTCCAGAAAAACTGTTTTTT.

V gene TRBV5-8 combines with J gene TRBJ1-1; D not certain. V lost 2 bases, J lost 3 bases, and 11 bases lay in between. The germline gives CDR1 SGHTS, CDR2 YDEGEE. The CDR3 spans 14 residues. The CDR3 DNA is TGTGCCAGCAGCTTCGGTTTGTCCTACACTGAAGCTTTCTTT. Its translation: CASSFGLSYTEAFF.

This clone was observed a handful of times. CDR3 sequence: CASTGGFVNTEAFF. The CDR3 region has the DNA TGTGCCAGTACAGGAGGTTTCGTGAACACTGAAGCTTTCTTT. The rearrangement links TRBV19 to TRBJ1-1; D gene ambiguous. CDR1 and CDR2 from the germline V gene are LNHDA and SQIVND (reference sequence). The V and J ends lost 7 bases and 0 bases respectively, with 12 bases between them. CDR3 length: 14 residues.

This chain uses TRBV4-1 with TRBJ1-4; no firm D call. Deletions cut 4 bases from V and 13 bases from J, with 19 bases between. CDR3 length: 14 amino acids. Germline CDR1 is MGHRA and CDR2 is YSYEKL. Here the CDR3 DNA reads TGCGCCAGCAGCCCGCAAGCAATCCCTTTGTCACTGTTTTTT. This sequence encodes CASSPQAIPLSLFF.

V is TRBV5-4 and J is TRBJ2-3, with 9 bases lining up with TRBD2. Per germline, CDR1 SGHNT and CDR2 YYREEE (reference sequence). The CDR3 covers 16 residues. V shed 4 bases, J shed 2 bases, and the junction held 8 bases outside the gene matches. The CDR3 loop is CASSNPLAGFTDTQYF. The CDR3 nucleotides are TGTGCCAGCAGCAATCCCCTAGCGGGGTTCACAGATACGCAGTATTTT.

The rearrangement uses TRBV4-2 and TRBJ2-3, with D uncertain. The germline gives CDR1 LGHNA, CDR2 YNFKEQ. The V gene lost 2 bases and the J gene lost 2 bases, with 5 bases spanning the gap. The CDR3 has 13 amino acids. The CDR3 DNA follows: TGTGCCAGCAGCCAAACTACCACAGATACGCAGTATTTT. Amino acids: CASSQTTTDTQYF.

J is TRBJ1-1 and V is TRBV28; maybe TRBD1 (6 bases). The CDR3 length is 15 residues. V was clipped by 4 bases and J by 3 bases, with 15 bases between them. The germline CDR1 and CDR2 sequences are MDHEN and SYDVKM. The CDR3 protein is CASSWGQTEHTEAFF. The CDR3 DNA sequence: TGTGCCAGCAGTTGGGGACAAACGGAGCACACTGAAGCTTTCTTT.

J is TRBJ1-2 and V is TRBV28; D unresolved. The CDR3 covers 12 residues. Trimming shortened V by 4 bases and J by 8 bases, and 11 bases separated the two germline ends. CDR1 is MDHEN, CDR2 SYDVKM, per germline. CDR3 bases: TGTGCCAGCAGTTCTGGACTCTTGGGCTACACCTTC. It yields the protein CASSSGLLGYTF.

The V gene is TRBV11-2, the J gene TRBJ2-2, with 7 bases matching TRBD1. The CDR3 has 15 amino acids. Germline V CDR1 and CDR2: SGHAT, FQNNGV. The J segment lost 0 bases and the V segment lost 5 bases, leaving 3 bases of the junction unmatched. Written as DNA, the CDR3 is TGTGCCAGCAGCCCCGGGACAGCGAACACCGGGGAGCTGTTTTTT. This codes for CASSPGTANTGELFF.

This chain connects TRBV7-8 to TRBJ2-7; D might be TRBD1 (5 bases). V gave up 5 bases and J gave up 2 bases, with 13 bases separating them. Looked up from germline, CDR1 is SGHVS and CDR2 is FQNEAQ. The CDR3 loop spans 14 amino acids. The CDR3, as DNA: TGTGCCAGCAGCCCCCGAAGGACACCCTACGAGCAGTACTTC. It codes for CASSPRRTPYEQYF.

The chain combines TRBV25-1 with TRBJ1-3; the match to TRBD1 covers 8 bases. The CDR3 has 15 residues. The V and J ends lost 2 bases and 4 bases, in that order; junction bases with no gene match: 4. Germline CDR1 reads MGHDK; CDR2 reads SYGVNS. The CDR3 region is CASSERTGPGNTIYF. The CDR3 coding sequence is TGTGCCAGCAGTGAACGGACAGGGCCCGGAAACACCATATATTTT.

This chain joins TRBV5-1 and TRBJ2-2; 12 bases fit TRBD1. The CDR3 contains 16 residues. CDR1 and CDR2 from the germline V gene are SGHRS and YFSETQ. The junction had 6 bases not matched to a gene; V was cut back by 4 bases and J by 5 bases. CDR3 protein: CASSVGQGASTGELFF. The CDR3 bases are TGCGCCAGCAGCGTGGGACAGGGGGCAAGTACCGGGGAGCTGTTTTTT.

CDR3 sequence reads: CASKNLGGGGYTF. As DNA, the CDR3 is TGTGCCAGCAAGAATTTAGGGGGTGGTGGCTACACCTTC. The chain is built from TRBV6-1 and TRBJ1-2; TRBD1 is a possible D gene (6 bases). The V gene's germline CDR1 is MNHNS and CDR2 SASEGT. V shed 7 bases and J shed 7 bases, with 16 bases lying between them. This CDR3 has 13 amino acids.

This chain joins TRBV21-1 and TRBJ1-4; the table assigns TRBD1, which was not confirmed against the DNA. TRBV21-1 is designated a pseudogene. The CDR3 runs to 15 residues. As DNA, the CDR3 is TGTGCCAGCAGGATTAACGACAGGGACTGGGAAAAACTGTTTTTT. Its protein is CASRINDRDWEKLFF.

The chain uses TRBV4-3 and TRBJ2-3; tentatively, D is TRBD2 (5 bases). CDR3 length: 16 amino acids. The germline V gene encodes CDR1 LGHNA and CDR2 YSLEER. The V gene lost 4 bases and the J gene lost 6 bases, with 20 bases spanning the gap. The CDR3 DNA reads as TGCGCCAGCAGCCCCCTCGCGGGCAAATCATCGGATACGCAGTATTTT. The encoded protein is CASSPLAGKSSDTQYF.

This chain uses TRBV15 with TRBJ2-2; D is unresolved. V gave up 0 bases and J gave up 6 bases, with 5 bases separating them. CDR3 size: 13 residues. Germline V gene sequence: CDR1 LNHNV, CDR2 YYDKDF (reference sequence). CDR3 in amino acids: CATSRELAGELFF. CDR3 DNA sequence: TGTGCCACCAGCAGAGAATTAGCCGGGGAGCTGTTTTTT.

As for this clone: The identical CDR3 is also encoded by other nucleotide sequences in the sample. This chain uses TRBV29-1 with TRBJ2-7; TRBD1 might be the D (6 bases). The germline gives CDR1 SQVTM, CDR2 ANQGSEA. The ends were cut back, 7 bases at V and 2 bases at J, with 12 bases in the middle. CDR3 size: 12 residues. CDR3 bases: TGCAGCGCCCTGACAGGTCCCTACGAGCAGTACTTC. Translated: CSALTGPYEQYF.

This clone was seen a handful of times. The chain joins TRBV6-1 to TRBJ2-4; TRBD1 aligns across 7 bases. This CDR3 has 14 residues. Germline CDR1 MNHNS, CDR2 SASEGT. The ends lost 10 bases at V and 0 bases at J; junction bases unmatched: 6. The CDR3 sequence is CATLDRLAKNIQYF. Written as DNA, the CDR3 is TGTGCCACCCTGGACAGGTTAGCCAAAAACATTCAGTACTTC.

This chain connects TRBV4-3 to TRBJ2-5, with D perhaps matching TRBD2 (5 bases). The V gene lost 2 bases and the J gene lost 3 bases, with 16 bases spanning the gap. CDR1 and CDR2 from the germline V gene are LGHNA and YSLEER. The CDR3 length is 16 residues. The CDR3, as DNA: TGCGCCAGCAGCCAAAGCCTGTTGCTAGCCGAAGAGACCCAGTACTTC. Translation: CASSQSLLLAEETQYF.